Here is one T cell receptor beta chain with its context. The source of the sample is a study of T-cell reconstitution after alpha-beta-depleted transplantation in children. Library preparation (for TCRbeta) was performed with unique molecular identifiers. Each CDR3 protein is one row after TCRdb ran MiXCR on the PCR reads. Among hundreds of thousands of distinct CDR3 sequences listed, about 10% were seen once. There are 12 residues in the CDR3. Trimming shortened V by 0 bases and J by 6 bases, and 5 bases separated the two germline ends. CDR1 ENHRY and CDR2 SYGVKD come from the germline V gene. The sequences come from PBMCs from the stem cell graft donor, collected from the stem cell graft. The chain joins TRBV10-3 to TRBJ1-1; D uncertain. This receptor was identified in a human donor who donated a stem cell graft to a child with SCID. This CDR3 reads CAISESVAEAFF. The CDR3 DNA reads TGTGCCATCAGTGAGTCTGTCGCTGAAGCTTTCTTT.